The source of this T cell receptor beta chain is a study of blood T cell repertoires in COVID-19. Trimming at V came to 6 bases and at J to 8 bases, leaving 6 bases not matched to a gene. Germline V gives CDR1 MGHDK, CDR2 SYGVNS. CDR3 size: 14 residues. TCRdb's copy holds only in-frame clones and misses some; the assay was immunoSEQ multiplex PCR. The sample gives 100,000 to 110,000 clones, around four fifths of which show up once; about 12% is in the top ten. Input material: peripheral blood. This chain links TRBV25-1 with TRBJ1-4, with 10 bases aligning to TRBD1. The sequence was collected from a woman in her 70s with acute or convalescent COVID-19. The CDR3 bases are TGTGCCAGCAGGACAGGGGGCGAATGGGAAAAACTGTTTTTT. This translates into CASRTGGEWEKLFF.